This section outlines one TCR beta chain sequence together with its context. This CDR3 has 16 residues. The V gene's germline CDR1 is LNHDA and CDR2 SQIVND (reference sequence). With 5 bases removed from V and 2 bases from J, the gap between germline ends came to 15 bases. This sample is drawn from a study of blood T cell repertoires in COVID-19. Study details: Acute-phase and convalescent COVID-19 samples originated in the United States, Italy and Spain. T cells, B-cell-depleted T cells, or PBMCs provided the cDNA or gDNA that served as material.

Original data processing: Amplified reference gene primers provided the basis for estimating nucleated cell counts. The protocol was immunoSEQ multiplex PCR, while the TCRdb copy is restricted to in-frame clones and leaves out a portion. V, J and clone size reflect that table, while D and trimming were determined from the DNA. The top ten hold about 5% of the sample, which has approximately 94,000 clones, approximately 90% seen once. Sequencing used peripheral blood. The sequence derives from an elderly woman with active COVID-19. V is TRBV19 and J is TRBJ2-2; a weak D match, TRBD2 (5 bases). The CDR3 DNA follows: TGTGCCAGTAGTTTGAGGGCTGGGTTAAACACCGGGGAGCTGTTTTTT. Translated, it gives CASSLRAGLNTGELFF.